This T cell receptor beta chain appears in the sequencing data of a study of CD8 T cells in ankylosing spondylitis. Study-level findings and limits: Within ankylosing spondylitis blood, a TCR beta motif made up of eight or nine highly homologous variants appeared to be characteristic. Disease-linked clones, CD8+, were relatively rare in peripheral blood. As reported, disease-linked clones showed significant enrichment in matched ankylosing spondylitis synovial fluid.

MiXCR was run by TCRdb on the 5' RACE reads, yielding one entry per CDR3 protein. The sample yields 250,000 or so distinct CDR3 sequences, 15% to 20% seen once. Germline V gives CDR1 MNHEY, CDR2 SVGAGI. With V trimmed by 2 bases and J by 1 base, 2 bases remained unmatched. The CDR3 length is 15 residues. With regard to this clonotype: What it binds is not known.

The TCR originated in a male donor with ankylosing spondylitis or in good health (not recorded which). The specimen sequenced was blood, either unsorted or a sorted T cell fraction (not recorded which). V gene TRBV6-5 combines with J gene TRBJ2-7; 10 positions match TRBD1. Written as DNA, the CDR3 is TGTGCCAGCAGTTACGGGACAGGGGCTTCCTACGAGCAGTACTTC. Its translation: CASSYGTGASYEQYF.